A single sample is the source of the 3 T cell receptor beta chains below, sequenced in a study of T cell changes during pregnancy in multiple sclerosis. Here immunoSEQ multiplex PCR was the method, and the copy in TCRdb shows in-frame clones only, minus some. This repertoire shows 40,000 to 60,000 clones, around 94% found once; its top ten account for roughly 5.4%. The input for sequencing was CD8+ T cells from peripheral blood mononuclear cells, taken before pregnancy. The receptors derive from a female donor with multiple sclerosis, enrolled in a pregnancy study.

As for this clone: One junction end does not reproduce the germline sequence, and a read error may be involved. The chain has TRBV10-3 and TRBJ2-7; no reliable D call. CDR3 length: 13 amino acids. From germline, CDR1 is ENHRY and CDR2 SYGVKD. The CDR3 DNA reads as TGTGCCATCAGGGAGTCCAGCCCAGGCGAGCAGTACTTC. Translation gives CAIRESSPGEQYF.

The gene calls are TRBV12-5 and TRBJ2-7; D uncertain. This CDR3 has 15 amino acids. CDR1 and CDR2 from the germline V gene are LGHNT and FRNRAP. V was cut by 1 base and J by 2 bases, with 12 bases left in between. CDR3 in DNA: TGTGCTAGTGGTTTGGATCCCCTACCTACCTACGAGCAGTACTTC. Translation gives CASGLDPLPTYEQYF.

This chain connects TRBV6-5 to TRBJ1-6; 9 bases align to TRBD1. There are 14 residues in the CDR3. CDR1 is MNHEY and CDR2 is SVGAGI in the germline V gene. Trimming took 5 bases from V and 7 from J; bases not matched to a gene: 3. The chain's CDR3 is CASSQQGANSPLHF. The CDR3 DNA follows: TGTGCCAGCAGTCAACAGGGGGCGAATTCACCCCTCCACTTT.